The next 21 T cell receptor beta chains were all read from a single sample in a study of CD8 T cells in Susac syndrome. RNA in amounts of roughly 0.5 to 1 ug was reverse transcribed with random hexamers. TCRdb used MiXCR to reprocess the immunoSEQ multiplex PCR reads, holding one entry per CDR3 protein. The sample records tens of thousands of distinct CDR3 sequences, roughly 93% being singletons. The sample was CD4+ T cells from PBMCs. Every receptor here comes from a human donor with Susac syndrome.

The V call is TRBV3-1, the J call TRBJ1-6; D unclear. Germline CDR1 and CDR2: LGHDT and YNNKEL (reference sequence). V was cut by 0 bases and J by 12 bases, with 3 bases left in between. This CDR3 spans 11 amino acids. DNA for the CDR3: TGTGCCAGCAGCCAAGAAGGACCCCTCCACTTT. Translation: CASSQEGPLHF.

V and J are TRBV5-1 and TRBJ2-7, with TRBD1 identical over 9 bases. Germline values: CDR1 SGHRS, CDR2 YFSETQ. The junction had 6 bases not matched to a gene; V was cut back by 2 bases and J by 0 bases. CDR3 size: 16 residues. DNA for the CDR3: TGCGCCAGCAGCTTCCGGGACAGGGTCCTCTCCTACGAGCAGTACTTC. Translation gives CASSFRDRVLSYEQYF.

The CDR3 here is CASGDHYGYTF. Here the CDR3 DNA reads TGTGCCAGCGGGGATCACTATGGCTACACCTTC. This sequence joins TRBV11-2 and TRBJ1-2; D gene ambiguous. Trimming took 8 bases from V and 3 from J, leaving 7 bases between them. Germline V gene data show CDR1 as SGHAT and CDR2 as FQNNGV. The CDR3 is 11 amino acids. The complete variable domain, with remaining parts taken from reference TRBV11-2 and TRBJ1-2, reads EAGVAQSPRYKIIEKRQSVAFWCNPISGHATLYWYQQILGQGPKLLIQFQNNGVVDDSQLPKDRFSAERLKGVDSTLKIQPAKLEDSAVYLCASGDHYGYTFGSGTRLTVV.

The chain carries TRBV18 and TRBJ2-3; TRBD1 is a possible D gene (6 bases). CDR3 size: 15 residues. CDR1 is KGHSH, CDR2 LQKENI, per germline. Trimming took off 3 bases at V and 1 base at J, with 11 bases between the two ends. CDR3 amino acids: CASSPRTEGTDTQYF. The CDR3 coding sequence is TGTGCCAGCTCACCCCGGACAGAGGGCACAGATACGCAGTATTTT. Together with reference TRBV18 and TRBJ2-3, the CDR3 gives the full variable domain: NAGVMQNPRHLVRRRGQEARLRCSPMKGHSHVYWYRQLPEEGLKFMVYLQKENIIDESGMPKERFSAEFPKEGPSILRIQQVVRGDSAAYFCASSPRTEGTDTQYFGPGTRLTVL.

This chain joins TRBV30 and TRBJ2-5; D might be TRBD1 or TRBD2, each matching 5 bases. This CDR3 contains 14 residues. Germline CDR1 reads GTSNPN; CDR2 reads SVGIG (reference sequence). V shed 7 bases and J shed 5 bases, with 20 bases lying between them. The CDR3 sequence: CASKPLGVRETQYF. The CDR3 coding sequence is TGTGCCTCGAAACCTTTGGGGGTCCGGGAGACCCAGTACTTC.

The rearrangement links TRBV28 to TRBJ2-7; no definite D call. Germline lookup yields CDR1 MDHEN and CDR2 SYDVKM. The length of the CDR3 is 14 residues. Trimming cost V 6 bases and J 5 bases, with 17 bases left between them. CDR3 protein: CASSGWRSGDEQYF. The CDR3 DNA follows: TGTGCCAGCAGCGGTTGGCGCTCCGGCGACGAGCAGTACTTC. Full variable domain (outside the CDR3, taken from reference TRBV28 and TRBJ2-7): DVKVTQSSRYLVKRTGEKVFLECVQDMDHENMFWYRQDPGLGLRLIYFSYDVKMKEKGDIPEGYSVSREKKERFSLILESASTNQTSMYLCASSGWRSGDEQYFGPGTRLTVT.

The rearrangement uses TRBV19 and TRBJ2-5, with D hard to call. CDR1 and CDR2 from the germline V gene are LNHDA and SQIVND (reference sequence). V was clipped by 2 bases and J by 1 base, with 5 bases between them. CDR3 length equals 13 residues. In nucleotides, the CDR3 is TGTGCCAGTAGTATAACCGGCCAAGAGACCCAGTACTTC. As protein: CASSITGQETQYF.

The chain combines TRBV13 with TRBJ1-2, with 8 bases aligning to TRBD1. V lost 5 bases and J lost 6; bases outside the gene matches: 8. The CDR3 contains 14 residues. Germline-derived CDR1 and CDR2 are PRHDT and FYEKMQ (reference sequence). CDR3 residues: CASSRTGQVDGYTF. The CDR3 DNA sequence: TGTGCCAGCAGCAGGACAGGGCAAGTAGATGGCTACACCTTC.

The chain combines TRBV3-1 with TRBJ1-2; 7 nucleotides line up with TRBD1. CDR3 size: 17 residues. The germline V gene encodes CDR1 LGHDT and CDR2 YNNKEL (reference sequence). V was pared by 1 base and J by 6 bases, with 14 bases of the junction left unmatched. The CDR3 region has the DNA TGTGCCAGCAGCCAAGCAGGGGGTGGACCCCTCGGCAATGGCTACACCTTC. This codes for CASSQAGGGPLGNGYTF.

The gene calls are TRBV5-1 and TRBJ2-7, with 8 positions matching TRBD1. The ends lost 3 bases at V and 4 bases at J; junction bases unmatched: 15. This CDR3 has 17 amino acids. Germline CDR1 is SGHRS and CDR2 is YFSETQ. The CDR3 protein is CASSSGQGSLREYEQYF. As DNA, the CDR3 is TGCGCCAGCAGCTCCGGACAGGGATCATTAAGAGAGTACGAGCAGTACTTC.

The rearrangement joins TRBV4-3 to TRBJ2-3, with TRBD1 as a possible D gene (6 bases). CDR1 and CDR2 (germline): LGHNA, YSLEER. With 5 bases removed from V and 2 bases from J, the gap between germline ends came to 14 bases. This CDR3 has 15 amino acids. CDR3 in DNA: TGCGCCAGCAGCATTCAGGGGATGTACACAGATACGCAGTATTTT. Its translation is CASSIQGMYTDTQYF.

This chain uses TRBV24-1 with TRBJ2-1, with 11 bases lining up with TRBD2. Germline values: CDR1 KGHDR, CDR2 SFDVKD. The V and J ends lost 4 bases and 3 bases, in that order; junction bases with no gene match: 1. The CDR3 sequence is 15 residues long. The CDR3: CATSETSGGYNEQFF. DNA for the CDR3: TGTGCCACCAGTGAAACTAGCGGGGGCTACAATGAGCAGTTCTTC.

The chain has TRBV2 and TRBJ2-7; 9 nucleotides match TRBD1. The CDR3 is 14 amino acids. CDR1 and CDR2 (germline): SNHLY, FYNNEI. After removal of 7 bases from V and 3 bases from J, the junction contained 7 bases not matched to a gene. The CDR3 here is CASISGTGNYEQYF. For the CDR3, the DNA is TGTGCCAGCATATCCGGGACAGGGAACTACGAGCAGTACTTC.

CDR3 protein: CASSLTAGSAEAFF. The CDR3, as DNA: TGCGCCAGCAGCTTGACAGCCGGCTCCGCTGAAGCTTTCTTT. The V and J genes are TRBV5-1 and TRBJ1-1; D gene ambiguous. This CDR3 has 14 residues. V dropped 1 base and J dropped 6 bases, with 13 bases sitting between them. The V gene's germline CDR1 is SGHRS and CDR2 YFSETQ.

The V and J genes are TRBV6-2 or TRBV6-3 and TRBJ1-2; 7 bases align to TRBD1. CDR1 and CDR2 (germline): MNHEY, SVGEGT. This CDR3 comprises 15 residues. Trimming cost V 5 bases and J 4 bases; bases outside gene matches: 10. Here the CDR3 DNA reads TGTGCCAGCAGTCCTTCGAGGGGGCGCAGCTATGGCTACACCTTC. It yields the protein CASSPSRGRSYGYTF.

The rearrangement uses TRBV20-1 and TRBJ1-1; weak D call: TRBD1 (6 bases). Germline assignment: CDR1 DFQATT and CDR2 SNEGSKA (reference sequence). The ends were cut back, 0 bases at V and 2 bases at J, with 16 bases in the middle. The CDR3 loop spans 16 amino acids. DNA for the CDR3: TGCAGTGCTAGAGATGCTGGGGGCAGGGGTAACACTGAAGCTTTCTTT. Amino acid sequence: CSARDAGGRGNTEAFF.

The chain carries TRBV6-5 and TRBJ1-4; TRBD1 agrees at 7 bases. Trimming at V came to 0 bases and at J to 7 bases, leaving 5 bases not matched to a gene. The CDR3 runs 15 residues. CDR1 and CDR2 from the germline V gene are MNHEY and SVGAGI. Here the CDR3 DNA reads TGTGCCAGCAGTTACTCTCGCAGGGGGAGTGAAAAACTGTTTTTT. Its protein is CASSYSRRGSEKLFF.

The chain joins TRBV7-3 to TRBJ1-1, with D perhaps TRBD1 (6 bases). The CDR3 covers 14 residues. Germline CDR1 and CDR2: SGHTA and FQGTGA. V lost 2 bases to trimming and J lost 1 base, with 8 bases between them. CDR3 residues: CASSLAGENTEAFF. The DNA for the CDR3 is TGTGCCAGCAGCTTAGCAGGGGAGAACACTGAAGCTTTCTTT.

This rearrangement joins TRBV3-1 to TRBJ2-5, with TRBD2 matching 8 bases. V lost 8 bases to trimming and J lost 3 bases; unmatched junction nucleotides: 5. The CDR3 is 13 amino acids. Germline V lookup: CDR1 LGHDT, CDR2 YNNKEL (reference sequence). The CDR3 DNA follows: TGTGCCAGCCTTCTGCGGGGGGAAGAGACCCAGTACTTC. It is translated as CASLLRGEETQYF.

The rearrangement uses TRBV29-1 and TRBJ1-1, with D perhaps matching TRBD1 (6 bases). V shed 4 bases and J shed 5 bases, with 23 bases lying between them. This CDR3 has 16 amino acids. Germline V lookup: CDR1 SQVTM, CDR2 ANQGSEA. DNA of the CDR3: TGCAGCGTTGTGGACGTGATCGGGGGGCTCGGGACTGAAGCTTTCTTT. It yields the protein CSVVDVIGGLGTEAFF.

CDR3 nucleotide sequence: TGCGCCAGCAGCTTGTTACTAGCGGGGAAAGAGACCCAGTACTTC. This translates into CASSLLLAGKETQYF. This rearrangement joins TRBV5-1 to TRBJ2-5; 10 bases fit TRBD2. With V trimmed by 1 base and J by 3 bases, 3 bases remained unmatched. The CDR3 runs 15 residues. Germline V CDR1 and CDR2: SGHRS, YFSETQ.